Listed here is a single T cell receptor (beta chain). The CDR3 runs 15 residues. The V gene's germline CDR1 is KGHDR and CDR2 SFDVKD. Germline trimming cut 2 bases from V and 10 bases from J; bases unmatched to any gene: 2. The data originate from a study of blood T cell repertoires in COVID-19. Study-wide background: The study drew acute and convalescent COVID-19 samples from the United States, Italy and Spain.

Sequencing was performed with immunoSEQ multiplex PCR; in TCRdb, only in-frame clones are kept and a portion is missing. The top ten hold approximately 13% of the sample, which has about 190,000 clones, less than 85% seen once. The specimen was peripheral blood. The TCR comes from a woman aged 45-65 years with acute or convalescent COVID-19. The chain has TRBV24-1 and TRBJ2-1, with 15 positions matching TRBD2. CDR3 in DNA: TGTGCCACCAGTGATTGGACTAGCGGGGGGGGAGAGCAGTTCTTC. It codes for CATSDWTSGGGEQFF.